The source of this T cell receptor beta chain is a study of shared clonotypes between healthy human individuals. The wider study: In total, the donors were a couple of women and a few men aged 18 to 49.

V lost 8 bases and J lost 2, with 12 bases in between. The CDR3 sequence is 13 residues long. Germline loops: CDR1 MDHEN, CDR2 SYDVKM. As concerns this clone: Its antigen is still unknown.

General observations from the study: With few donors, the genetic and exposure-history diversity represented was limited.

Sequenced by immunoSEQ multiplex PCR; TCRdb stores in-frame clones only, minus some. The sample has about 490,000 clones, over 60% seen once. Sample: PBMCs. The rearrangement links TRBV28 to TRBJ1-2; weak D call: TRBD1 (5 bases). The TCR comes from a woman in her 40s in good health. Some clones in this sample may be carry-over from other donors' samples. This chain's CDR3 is CASASWDNYGYTF. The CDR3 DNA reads TGTGCCAGCGCCTCCTGGGACAACTATGGCTACACCTTC.